One and the same sample provided the 19 T cell receptor beta chains below, sequenced in a study of shared clonotypes between healthy human individuals. The method was immunoSEQ multiplex PCR; TCRdb's version includes in-frame clones alone and lacks a portion of them. The data show 950,000 to 1,100,000 clones, approximately 80% seen once. The sample consisted of memory CD4+ T cells from PBMCs. Regarding subset: CD45RA-negative fraction. These receptors came from a man aged 18 to 35 in good health. Some clones in this sample may be carry-over from other donors' samples.

The J gene is TRBJ1-1, the V gene TRBV27, with a tentative D call TRBD1 (5 bases). Germline lookup yields CDR1 MNHEY and CDR2 SMNVEV (reference sequence). Trimming pared 6 bases from V and 5 bases from J, leaving 16 bases between. The length of the CDR3 is 14 residues. The CDR3 sequence: CASRYTGAKTEAFF. DNA of the CDR3: TGTGCCAGCAGATACACCGGGGCAAAAACTGAAGCTTTCTTT.

The chain employs TRBV5-1 and TRBJ2-5; 7 bases are a match to TRBD1. Germline CDR1 SGHRS, CDR2 YFSETQ. There are 15 residues in the CDR3. After removal of 3 bases from V and 2 bases from J, the junction contained 7 bases not matched to a gene. CDR3: CASSSLPGQQETQYF. For the CDR3, the DNA is TGCGCCAGCAGCTCTCTCCCGGGACAGCAAGAGACCCAGTACTTC. Looking up the rest from reference TRBV5-1 and TRBJ2-5 gives the full variable domain: KAGVTQTPRYLIKTRGQQVTLSCSPISGHRSVSWYQQTPGQGLQFLFEYFSETQRNKGNFPGRFSGRQFSNSRSEMNVSTLELGDSALYLCASSSLPGQQETQYFGPGTRLLVL.

V is TRBV6-1 and J is TRBJ2-7; TRBD1 is a possible D gene (6 bases). The germline V gene has CDR1 MNHNS and CDR2 SASEGT. This CDR3 spans 11 amino acids. The V and J ends lost 4 bases and 10 bases respectively, with 11 bases between them. The CDR3 reads CASSVGQRQYF. The CDR3 DNA follows: TGTGCCAGCAGTGTAGGACAGAGACAGTACTTC.

The chain carries TRBV27 and TRBJ2-2; D possibly corresponds to TRBD1 (6 bases). The germline V and J ends were trimmed by 8 bases and 4 bases, with 17 bases remaining between them. Germline V gene sequence: CDR1 MNHEY, CDR2 SMNVEV (reference sequence). CDR3 length: 15 residues. The CDR3 bases are TGTGCCAGCGCCCGCAAGTTGGGGGCCACCGGGGAGCTGTTTTTT. Its protein is CASARKLGATGELFF.

The CDR3 coding sequence is TGTGCCAGCAGCCCTGGGACAGGGGGGACCATGAACACTGAAGCTTTCTTT. It codes for CASSPGTGGTMNTEAFF. This rearrangement joins TRBV11-1 to TRBJ1-1; 11 positions agree with TRBD1. CDR3 length: 17 residues. V trimming: 5 bases; J trimming: 0 bases; junction bases outside the gene matches: 8. Germline V lookup: CDR1 SGHAT, CDR2 FQDESV (reference sequence).

A word on this clone: Other DNA sequences in this specimen translate into the identical CDR3. The chain couples TRBV28 to TRBJ1-1; 7 bases align to TRBD1. The V and J ends lost 6 bases and 5 bases, in that order; junction bases with no gene match: 3. In germline, CDR1 is MDHEN, CDR2 SYDVKM. CDR3 length: 12 residues. CDR3 nucleotides: TGTGCCAGCAGCTTACAGGGGACTGAAGCTTTCTTT. It yields the protein CASSLQGTEAFF. The variable domain in full, completed from reference TRBV28 and TRBJ1-1, reads DVKVTQSSRYLVKRTGEKVFLECVQDMDHENMFWYRQDPGLGLRLIYFSYDVKMKEKGDIPEGYSVSREKKERFSLILESASTNQTSMYLCASSLQGTEAFFGQGTRLTVV.

There are many counts of this clone. Within the sample, other DNA sequences also encode this same CDR3. The chain couples TRBV7-2 to TRBJ2-3; D is ambiguous. The V and J ends lost 1 base and 2 bases respectively, with 7 bases between them. The germline V gene encodes CDR1 SGHTA and CDR2 FQGNSA. The CDR3 is 14 residues long. DNA of the CDR3: TGTGCCAGCAGCTTAGATGGGAACACAGATACGCAGTATTTT. Translation: CASSLDGNTDTQYF.

On this clone: Other DNA sequences in the sample encode the same CDR3. The CDR3 region is CASSLRGSNQPQHF. The CDR3 region has the DNA TGTGCCAGCAGTCTCAGGGGCAGCAATCAGCCCCAGCATTTT. The chain employs TRBV27 and TRBJ1-5; tentative D call: TRBD1 (6 bases). CDR1 and CDR2 (germline): MNHEY, SMNVEV (reference sequence). The CDR3 is 14 amino acids. Trimming pared 5 bases from V and 1 base from J, leaving 9 bases between.

Remarks on this clone: At the DNA level, this CDR3 is encoded by other sequences in the same sample as well. This chain joins TRBV5-4 and TRBJ1-1; D is unclear. Germline CDR1 is SGHNT and CDR2 is YYREEE (reference sequence). Trimming cost V 0 bases and J 2 bases, with 11 bases left between them. The CDR3 covers 15 residues. The DNA for the CDR3 is TGTGCCAGCAGCTTGGCCGGGCGGGGAAACACTGAAGCTTTCTTT. Translating gives CASSLAGRGNTEAFF.

V usage is TRBV29-1 and J usage is TRBJ1-1; perhaps TRBD1 as D (6 bases). Per the germline V gene, CDR1 is SQVTM and CDR2 is ANQGSEA. V lost 7 bases to trimming and J lost 4 bases, with 7 bases between them. The CDR3 contains 10 residues. The CDR3 nucleotides read TGCAGCGCAGGGGCCACTGAAGCTTTCTTT. This codes for CSAGATEAFF.

At least ten counts were recorded for this clone. The genes are TRBV5-1 and TRBJ2-7; 8 bases align to TRBD1. CDR3 length: 15 residues. Looked up from germline, CDR1 is SGHRS and CDR2 is YFSETQ. With V trimmed by 3 bases and J by 3 bases, 8 bases remained unmatched. CDR3 protein: CASSSSGTGLYEQYF. CDR3 nucleotides: TGCGCCAGCAGCTCCTCCGGGACAGGACTCTACGAGCAGTACTTC.

V is TRBV15 and J is TRBJ1-3; D unclear. In germline, CDR1 is LNHNV, CDR2 YYDKDF (reference sequence). There are 15 residues in the CDR3. V was shortened by 1 base and J by 4 bases, with 11 bases between the two germline ends. CDR3 sequence reads: CATSRGGAGGNTIYF. The CDR3 region has the DNA TGTGCCACCAGCAGAGGGGGAGCCGGAGGAAACACCATATATTTT. Combining the CDR3 with reference TRBV15 and TRBJ1-3 gives the whole variable domain DAMVIQNPRYQVTQFGKPVTLSCSQTLNHNVMYWYQQKSSQAPKLLFHYYDKDFNNEADTPDNFQSRRPNTSFCFLDIRSPGLGDTAMYLCATSRGGAGGNTIYFGEGSWLTVV.

The chain couples TRBV4-3 to TRBJ1-2; a possible D gene is TRBD1 (5 bases). Germline V CDR1 and CDR2: LGHNA, YSLEER. The CDR3 covers 14 residues. V was trimmed by 6 bases and J by 8 bases, leaving 19 bases between them. CDR3 bases: TGCGCCAGCAGGCCAAGCGGACACCTCGGAGGCTACACCTTC. It yields the protein CASRPSGHLGGYTF.

Turning to this clone: Other DNA sequences within the sample encode an identical CDR3. This chain joins TRBV6-6 and TRBJ2-5; D ambiguous. V was clipped by 5 bases and J by 1 base, with 5 bases between them. The CDR3 consists of 12 residues. From germline, CDR1 is MNHNY and CDR2 SVGAGI (reference sequence). The chain's CDR3 is CASSTPQETQYF. The CDR3 DNA is TGTGCCAGCAGTACTCCCCAAGAGACCCAGTACTTC.

A note on this clone: This sample includes further DNA sequences coding for the same CDR3. Here the CDR3 reads CASRPGTGGYEQYF. The CDR3 DNA sequence: TGCGCCAGCAGGCCCGGGACAGGGGGCTACGAGCAGTACTTC. The chain has TRBV5-1 and TRBJ2-7; 11 positions match TRBD1. The CDR3 extends over 14 amino acids. Losses at the gene ends were 5 bases for V and 3 bases for J; bases not matched to a gene: 4. CDR1 is SGHRS, CDR2 YFSETQ, per germline.

The V and J genes are TRBV11-2 and TRBJ2-1; the D call may be TRBD1 or TRBD2 (5 bases each). Trimming cost V 4 bases and J 8 bases, with 18 bases left between them. The CDR3 has 15 residues. CDR1 and CDR2 (germline): SGHAT, FQNNGV. CDR3 DNA sequence: TGTGCCAGCAGCTCCGAGGGGAGCTCGGGATATGAGCAGTTCTTC. Translating it yields CASSSEGSSGYEQFF.

The chain recombines TRBV14 with TRBJ2-5, with D possibly matching TRBD1 (6 bases). The CDR3 is 15 amino acids. CDR1 and CDR2 (germline): SGHDN, FVKESK. V was trimmed by 3 bases and J by 7 bases, leaving 18 bases between them. CDR3 protein: CASSQRRGSSGTQYF. DNA of the CDR3: TGTGCCAGCAGCCAGCGCAGGGGCTCCTCCGGGACCCAGTACTTC.

The CDR3 loop is CASSLGQGNGYTF. For the CDR3, the DNA is TGTGCCAGCAGTCTGGGACAGGGGAATGGCTACACCTTC. The chain links TRBV28 to TRBJ1-2, with 10 bases matching TRBD1. CDR1 is MDHEN and CDR2 is SYDVKM in the germline V gene. V gave up 5 bases and J gave up 6 bases; unmatched junction bases: 3. This CDR3 is 13 amino acids long.

V and J are TRBV11-2 and TRBJ1-2, with 9 bases matching TRBD1. Germline assignment: CDR1 SGHAT and CDR2 FQNNGV. V was pared by 4 bases and J by 3 bases, with 3 bases of the junction left unmatched. CDR3 length equals 14 residues. The DNA of the CDR3 is TGTGCCAGCAGCTACGGGGACAGGGACTATGGCTACACCTTC. Translation: CASSYGDRDYGYTF.